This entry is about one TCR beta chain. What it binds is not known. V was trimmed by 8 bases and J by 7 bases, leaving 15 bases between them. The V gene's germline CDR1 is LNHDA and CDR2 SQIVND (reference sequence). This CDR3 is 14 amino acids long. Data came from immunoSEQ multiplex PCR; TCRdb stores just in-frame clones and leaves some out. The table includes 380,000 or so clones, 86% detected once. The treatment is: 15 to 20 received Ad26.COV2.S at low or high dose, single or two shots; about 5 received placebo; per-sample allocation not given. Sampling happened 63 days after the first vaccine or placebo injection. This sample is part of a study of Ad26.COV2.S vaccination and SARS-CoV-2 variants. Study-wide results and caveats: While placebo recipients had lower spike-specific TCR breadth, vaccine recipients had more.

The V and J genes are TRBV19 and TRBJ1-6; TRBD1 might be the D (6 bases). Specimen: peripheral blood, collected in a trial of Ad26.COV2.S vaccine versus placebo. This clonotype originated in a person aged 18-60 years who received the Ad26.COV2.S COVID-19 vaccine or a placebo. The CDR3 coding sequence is TGTGCCAGTTCTACAGGGAGGGGGAATTCACCCCTCCACTTT. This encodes CASSTGRGNSPLHF.